A selection of T cell receptor beta chains follows, all from one sample in a study of T cells in Graves' hyperthyroidism and ophthalmopathy. One entry per CDR3 protein results from TCRdb running MiXCR on the multiplex PCR reads. The repertoire has approximately 520,000 distinct CDR3 sequences, around 24% of them found once; the top ten carry about 11%. What was sequenced was blood. These receptors were collected from a woman in her 30s with Graves' ophthalmopathy. Each CDR3 is given with its conserved first and last residue. Each record gives: J gene, clone size, D gene, V gene, CDR3 DNA, CDR3 protein. D genes are given only for firm matches. For some rows the clone size is stated as once, few or many, or as a class when expanded; others skip it.

j_gene: TRBJ1-1; abundance: -; d_gene: TRBD1; v_gene: TRBV12-3/TRBV12-4; CDR3nt: TGTGCCAGCAGTGTCGGGACAGGGAAAGCTTTCTTT; CDR3aa: CASSVGTGKAFF
j_gene: TRBJ1-2; abundance: -; d_gene: -; v_gene: TRBV12-5; CDR3nt: TGTGCTAGTGGTTTGACAGGGAGTTACTATGGCTACACCTTC; CDR3aa: CASGLTGSYYGYTF
j_gene: TRBJ2-7; abundance: many; d_gene: TRBD2; v_gene: TRBV6-2/TRBV6-3; CDR3nt: TGTGCCAGCAGTTACGGCGGGGGGGCCGTCTACGAGCAGTACTTC; CDR3aa: CASSYGGGAVYEQYF
j_gene: TRBJ1-1; abundance: few; d_gene: -; v_gene: TRBV6-2/TRBV6-3; CDR3nt: TGTGCCAGCAGGATGCAGGGTCGGAGTAACACTGAAGCTTTCTTT; CDR3aa: CASRMQGRSNTEAFF
j_gene: TRBJ1-1; abundance: many; d_gene: -; v_gene: TRBV5-1; CDR3nt: TGCGCCAGCATGGCAGGGGTTACCACTGAAGCTTTCTTT; CDR3aa: CASMAGVTTEAFF
j_gene: TRBJ2-5; abundance: -; d_gene: -; v_gene: TRBV3-1; CDR3nt: TGTGCCAGCAGCCAAGTAAGAAGTCAAGAGACCCAGTACTTC; CDR3aa: CASSQVRSQETQYF
j_gene: TRBJ1-2; abundance: many; d_gene: -; v_gene: TRBV11-2; CDR3nt: TGTGCCAGCAGCTTAGGAGGGAACGACTATGGCTACACCTTC; CDR3aa: CASSLGGNDYGYTF
j_gene: TRBJ1-1; abundance: -; d_gene: -; v_gene: TRBV12-3/TRBV12-4; CDR3nt: TGTGCCAGCAGTTTACGTGGGGGCTGGGGCACTGAAGCTTTCTTT; CDR3aa: CASSLRGGWGTEAFF
j_gene: TRBJ1-5; abundance: many; d_gene: -; v_gene: TRBV6-1; CDR3nt: TGTGCCAGCAAAAAGGGTGATAGCAATCAGCCCCAGCATTTT; CDR3aa: CASKKGDSNQPQHF
j_gene: TRBJ1-2; abundance: once; d_gene: -; v_gene: TRBV12-3/TRBV12-4; CDR3nt: TGTGCCAGCTCGGTGATGAGCGCTCCTAACTATGGCTACACCTTC; CDR3aa: CASSVMSAPNYGYTF
j_gene: TRBJ1-3; abundance: few; d_gene: -; v_gene: TRBV7-9; CDR3nt: TGTGCCAGCAGCGGACGGACTGCTGGAAACACCATATATTTT; CDR3aa: CASSGRTAGNTIYF
j_gene: TRBJ1-2; abundance: many; d_gene: -; v_gene: TRBV2; CDR3nt: TGTGCCAGCACTATCCTTACCCTCGATGGCTACACCTTC; CDR3aa: CASTILTLDGYTF
j_gene: TRBJ1-3; abundance: few; d_gene: TRBD1; v_gene: TRBV4-3; CDR3nt: TGCGCCAGCAGCCAAGACGGGACAGACTCTGGAAACACCATATATTTT; CDR3aa: CASSQDGTDSGNTIYF
j_gene: TRBJ2-7; abundance: -; d_gene: TRBD1; v_gene: TRBV20-1; CDR3nt: TGCAGTGCTAGTCCTCGGGACAGGGGCTACGAGCAGTACTTC; CDR3aa: CSASPRDRGYEQYF
j_gene: TRBJ1-5; abundance: -; d_gene: -; v_gene: TRBV20-1; CDR3nt: TGCAGTGCTAGACGGTGGGTAGTAGGGATCCAGCCCCAGCATTTT; CDR3aa: CSARRWVVGIQPQHF
j_gene: TRBJ2-7; abundance: many; d_gene: -; v_gene: TRBV10-3; CDR3nt: TGTGCCATCAGGCAAAGCCTCGGGGACGAGCAGTACTTC; CDR3aa: CAIRQSLGDEQYF
j_gene: TRBJ2-7; abundance: few; d_gene: -; v_gene: TRBV2; CDR3nt: TGTGCCAGCAGACTCGACAGGAGATACGAGCAGTACTTC; CDR3aa: CASRLDRRYEQYF
j_gene: TRBJ2-7; abundance: -; d_gene: TRBD1; v_gene: TRBV11-2; CDR3nt: TGTGCCAGCAGCTATACCGGGACAGGGGCCCCTAACCGCTACGAGCAGTACTTC; CDR3aa: CASSYTGTGAPNRYEQYF
j_gene: TRBJ1-2; abundance: -; d_gene: -; v_gene: TRBV12-3/TRBV12-4; CDR3nt: TGTGCCAGCAGTTTCCGGGTTGGCTATGGCTACACCTTC; CDR3aa: CASSFRVGYGYTF
j_gene: TRBJ1-2; abundance: -; d_gene: -; v_gene: TRBV20-1; CDR3nt: TGCAGTGCAACTTCAGGCTACACCTTC; CDR3aa: CSATSGYTF
j_gene: TRBJ2-3; abundance: many; d_gene: -; v_gene: TRBV12-3/TRBV12-4; CDR3nt: TGTGCCAGCAGCTTAGGAGATACGCAGTATTTT; CDR3aa: CASSLGDTQYF
j_gene: TRBJ1-2; abundance: -; d_gene: -; v_gene: TRBV4-2; CDR3nt: TGTGCCAGCAGCCAAGATGAGGGGGGCGGGAGCTATGGCTACACCTTC; CDR3aa: CASSQDEGGGSYGYTF
j_gene: TRBJ1-1; abundance: -; d_gene: -; v_gene: TRBV5-1; CDR3nt: TGCGCCAGCAGCCCTCGGGGGGGGCCGAACACTGAAGCTTTCTTT; CDR3aa: CASSPRGGPNTEAFF
j_gene: TRBJ2-7; abundance: -; d_gene: -; v_gene: TRBV6-1; CDR3nt: TGTGCCAGCAGTGAAGAAGGGACGAGGACCGGCGAGCAGTACTTC; CDR3aa: CASSEEGTRTGEQYF
j_gene: TRBJ1-5; abundance: many; d_gene: -; v_gene: TRBV6-2/TRBV6-3; CDR3nt: TGTGCCAGCAGCTTACAGGGATGGCAGCCCCAGCATTTT; CDR3aa: CASSLQGWQPQHF
j_gene: TRBJ2-7; abundance: many; d_gene: TRBD1; v_gene: TRBV12-3/TRBV12-4; CDR3nt: TGTGCCAGCAGTCCAGGGGACAGGGTCGGATCCTACGAGCAGTACTTC; CDR3aa: CASSPGDRVGSYEQYF
j_gene: TRBJ2-4; abundance: -; d_gene: TRBD2; v_gene: TRBV11-2; CDR3nt: TGTGCCAGCAGCCTCCGGACTAGCGAAAACATTCAGTACTTC; CDR3aa: CASSLRTSENIQYF
j_gene: TRBJ1-6; abundance: -; d_gene: -; v_gene: TRBV7-2; CDR3nt: TGTGCCAGCAGCTTAGAAGCCAGAGAGAATTCACCCCTCCACTTT; CDR3aa: CASSLEARENSPLHF
j_gene: TRBJ1-5; abundance: few; d_gene: TRBD1; v_gene: TRBV20-1; CDR3nt: TGCAGTGTAATGACAGGGGATCAGCCCCAGCATTTT; CDR3aa: CSVMTGDQPQHF
j_gene: TRBJ1-1; abundance: many; d_gene: -; v_gene: TRBV20-1; CDR3nt: TGCAGTGCAAAAACAGGAAACCTCATGAACACTGAAGCTTTCTTT; CDR3aa: CSAKTGNLMNTEAFF
j_gene: TRBJ2-7; abundance: few; d_gene: TRBD2; v_gene: TRBV27; CDR3nt: TGTGCCAGCTTATCGCTAGCGGGCGACACCTACGAGCAGTACTTC; CDR3aa: CASLSLAGDTYEQYF
j_gene: TRBJ1-5; abundance: many; d_gene: -; v_gene: TRBV18; CDR3nt: TGTGCCAGCTCGATCGAGGCCGGTCAGCCCCAGCATTTT; CDR3aa: CASSIEAGQPQHF
j_gene: TRBJ2-2; abundance: many; d_gene: TRBD1; v_gene: TRBV4-3; CDR3nt: TGCGCCAGCAGCCAAGGGACAGGGAACACCGGGGAGCTGTTTTTT; CDR3aa: CASSQGTGNTGELFF
j_gene: TRBJ1-5; abundance: many; d_gene: TRBD1; v_gene: TRBV6-2/TRBV6-3; CDR3nt: TGTGCCAGCAGTAACCAGGGGGCACAGCCCCAGCATTTT; CDR3aa: CASSNQGAQPQHF
j_gene: TRBJ1-1; abundance: many; d_gene: -; v_gene: TRBV6-1; CDR3nt: TGTGCCAGCAGGAACAGGGTAAGGAGAACTGAAGCTTTCTTT; CDR3aa: CASRNRVRRTEAFF
j_gene: TRBJ1-2; abundance: many; d_gene: -; v_gene: TRBV5-1; CDR3nt: TGCGCCAGTCAACATGGCAACCATGGCTACACCTTC; CDR3aa: CASQHGNHGYTF
j_gene: TRBJ2-2; abundance: few; d_gene: -; v_gene: TRBV6-1; CDR3nt: TGTGCCAGCAGTGGCGATCTACACTCTTCGAACCCCACCGGGGAGCTGTTTTTT; CDR3aa: CASSGDLHSSNPTGELFF
j_gene: TRBJ2-2; abundance: many; d_gene: -; v_gene: TRBV5-1; CDR3nt: TGCGCCAGCAGCTTGGAGCGGAGCACCGGGGAGCTGTTTTTT; CDR3aa: CASSLERSTGELFF
j_gene: TRBJ1-2; abundance: -; d_gene: TRBD1; v_gene: TRBV6-1; CDR3nt: TGTGCCAGCAAAATCGGAACAGGGGGCGGAAACTATGGCTACACCTTC; CDR3aa: CASKIGTGGGNYGYTF
j_gene: TRBJ1-1; abundance: -; d_gene: -; v_gene: TRBV12-5; CDR3nt: TGTGCTAGTGGTCCCGGGATATACACTGAAGCTTTCTTT; CDR3aa: CASGPGIYTEAFF
j_gene: TRBJ1-5; abundance: many; d_gene: -; v_gene: TRBV12-3/TRBV12-4; CDR3nt: TGTGCCAGCAGTGTACAGGTTAGCAATCAGCCCCAGCATTTT; CDR3aa: CASSVQVSNQPQHF
j_gene: TRBJ2-3; abundance: -; d_gene: -; v_gene: TRBV6-5; CDR3nt: TGTGCCAGCAGTTACTCGGGTGGGGTCACAGATACGCAGTATTTT; CDR3aa: CASSYSGGVTDTQYF
j_gene: TRBJ1-1; abundance: -; d_gene: -; v_gene: TRBV3-1; CDR3nt: TGTGCCAGCAGCCAAGATCCGGCAGGTATGCCTTTCTTT; CDR3aa: CASSQDPAGMPFF
j_gene: TRBJ1-2; abundance: many; d_gene: TRBD1; v_gene: TRBV27; CDR3nt: TGTGCCAGCAGTCCCCGGGACAGGGATCGCTATGGCTACACCTTC; CDR3aa: CASSPRDRDRYGYTF
j_gene: TRBJ1-1; abundance: many; d_gene: -; v_gene: TRBV4-1; CDR3nt: TGCGCCAGCAGCCAAGTAAGGGGGGACACTGAAGCTTTCTTT; CDR3aa: CASSQVRGDTEAFF
j_gene: TRBJ2-7; abundance: -; d_gene: -; v_gene: TRBV29-1; CDR3nt: TGCAGCGTTGAAGCCGGGACAACCCCCCACGAGCAGTACTTC; CDR3aa: CSVEAGTTPHEQYF
j_gene: TRBJ1-5; abundance: many; d_gene: -; v_gene: TRBV6-4; CDR3nt: TGTGCCAGCAGCGCGTGTAGGGTGCCCAATCAGCCCCAGCATTTT; CDR3aa: CASSACRVPNQPQHF
j_gene: TRBJ1-3; abundance: few; d_gene: -; v_gene: TRBV7-2; CDR3nt: TGTGCCAGCAGCTTAGCGCTTAACAGGGTTTCTGGAAACACCATATATTTT; CDR3aa: CASSLALNRVSGNTIYF
j_gene: TRBJ2-5; abundance: many; d_gene: TRBD2; v_gene: TRBV4-2; CDR3nt: TGTGCCAGCAGCCTGACAGGGACTAGCCACCAAGAGACCCAGTACTTC; CDR3aa: CASSLTGTSHQETQYF
j_gene: TRBJ2-5; abundance: -; d_gene: TRBD1; v_gene: TRBV5-1; CDR3nt: TGCGCCAGCAGCTTCGGACAGGAAGCTGGGGAGACCCAGTACTTC; CDR3aa: CASSFGQEAGETQYF
j_gene: TRBJ2-7; abundance: few; d_gene: -; v_gene: TRBV6-1; CDR3nt: TGTGCCAGCAGTGGGTCAGGCCACTACGAGCAGTACTTC; CDR3aa: CASSGSGHYEQYF
j_gene: TRBJ1-2; abundance: many; d_gene: -; v_gene: TRBV20-1; CDR3nt: TGCAGTGCTAGAGACAGGGGCGCAGTCTCTGGCTACACCTTC; CDR3aa: CSARDRGAVSGYTF
j_gene: TRBJ1-5; abundance: many; d_gene: -; v_gene: TRBV6-1; CDR3nt: TGTGCCAGCAGGGTTTTTGGGAGCAATCAGCCCCAGCATTTT; CDR3aa: CASRVFGSNQPQHF
j_gene: TRBJ1-1; abundance: many; d_gene: TRBD1; v_gene: TRBV19; CDR3nt: TGTGCCAGCATGGGACAGGGTGACACTGAAGCTTTCTTT; CDR3aa: CASMGQGDTEAFF
j_gene: TRBJ2-3; abundance: many; d_gene: -; v_gene: TRBV15; CDR3nt: TGTGCCACCAGCAGCCCAGGGGATACGCAGTATTTT; CDR3aa: CATSSPGDTQYF
j_gene: TRBJ1-1; abundance: many; d_gene: -; v_gene: TRBV28; CDR3nt: TGTGCCAGCAGCCCCCCATCGAGCAGGGAAGCTTTCTTT; CDR3aa: CASSPPSSREAFF
j_gene: TRBJ2-5; abundance: many; d_gene: -; v_gene: TRBV19; CDR3nt: TGTGCCAGTAGTATGAGGGGGCAAGAGACCCAGTACTTC; CDR3aa: CASSMRGQETQYF
j_gene: TRBJ1-2; abundance: many; d_gene: -; v_gene: TRBV6-5; CDR3nt: TGTGCCAGCAGTTTATCGACAGCTAACTATGGCTACACCTTC; CDR3aa: CASSLSTANYGYTF
j_gene: TRBJ1-2; abundance: few; d_gene: TRBD1; v_gene: TRBV2; CDR3nt: TGTGCCAGCAGTGAGTCAGGGGGCTCGGTAAACTATGGCTACACCTTC; CDR3aa: CASSESGGSVNYGYTF
j_gene: TRBJ2-7; abundance: many; d_gene: TRBD1; v_gene: TRBV7-6; CDR3nt: TGTGCCAGCAACTGGCAGGGGGCGGTCGAGCAGTACTTC; CDR3aa: CASNWQGAVEQYF